This entry features one T cell receptor (beta chain) sequence. Its antigen is not identified. Bulk CD8+ and CD4+ cells came from magnetic negative isolation; CD8+ TEMRA by FACS. This record belongs to a study of CD8 T cells in Susac syndrome. Whole-study context: Patients with Susac syndrome had blood drawn and were at that point therapy-naive, on corticosteroids, or on intravenous immunoglobulin alone. Study conclusions and caveats: The authors found no clonal expansion in Susac syndrome CD4+ T cell repertoires.

Random hexamers were used to reverse transcribe the RNA input (about 0.5 to 1 ug). A multiplex approach, immunoSEQ multiplex PCR, amplified TCR beta CDR3 across 54 Vbeta and 13 Jbeta. Each CDR3 protein gets one entry after TCRdb re-called the immunoSEQ multiplex PCR reads with MiXCR. The sample has some 200,000 distinct CDR3 sequences, nearly 97% seen once. CDR3 length equals 16 residues. CDR1 is MGHDK and CDR2 is SYGVNS in the germline V gene. Trimming removed 2 bases from V and 6 bases from J, with 18 bases in between. The V call is TRBV25-1, the J call TRBJ2-3; no definite D call. This TCR was sampled from a human donor with Susac syndrome. The source material was CD4+ T cells from PBMCs. This chain's CDR3 is CASSESSPSPRDTQYF. CDR3 nucleotide sequence: TGTGCCAGCAGTGAAAGTTCCCCATCGCCGCGGGATACGCAGTATTTT.